These 17 T cell receptor beta chains came from one sample sequenced in a study of identical twins. TCRdb re-called the 5' RACE reads through MiXCR, storing one row per CDR3 protein. The sample carries 400,000 to 650,000 distinct CDR3 sequences, approximately 22% recorded once. The same data also went into a second study, on T cells expressing NK-cell markers.

Sample: CD4+ T cells sorted from blood. Source of these receptors: a woman aged 18 to 35 in good health.

V usage is TRBV2 and J usage is TRBJ1-1, with D possibly matching TRBD1 (6 bases). CDR1 and CDR2 (germline): SNHLY, FYNNEI. V gave up 8 bases and J gave up 3 bases, with 16 bases separating them. The CDR3 totals 14 residues. CDR3 coding DNA: TGTGCCAGCGCCTATTCACAGGGCGACACTGAAGCTTTCTTT. This codes for CASAYSQGDTEAFF.

The table lists this clonotype with a few counts. The rearrangement uses TRBV3-1 and TRBJ2-1; no reliable D call. The germline CDR1 and CDR2 sequences are LGHDT and YNNKEL (reference sequence). The CDR3 length is 13 residues. V was shortened by 1 base and J by 10 bases, with 11 bases between the two germline ends. In DNA form, the CDR3 reads TGTGCCAGCAGCCAAGGTCGGCAGGTAGAGCAGTTCTTC. Residues: CASSQGRQVEQFF.

This chain uses TRBV25-1 with TRBJ2-7; D possibly matches TRBD1 or TRBD2 (6 bases each). V gave up 6 bases and J gave up 1 base, with 10 bases separating them. The CDR3 is 13 residues long. The germline gives CDR1 MGHDK, CDR2 SYGVNS. The CDR3 DNA is TGTGCCAGCAGGCGGGACACTTCCTACGAGCAGTACTTC. This gives the protein CASRRDTSYEQYF.

The chain carries TRBV19 and TRBJ2-1; 12 bases map to TRBD2. From germline, CDR1 is LNHDA and CDR2 SQIVND (reference sequence). The CDR3 sequence is 15 residues long. The junction had 2 bases not matched to a gene; V was cut back by 3 bases and J by 5 bases. The CDR3 sequence is CASSMRTSGNNEQFF. The CDR3 region has the DNA TGTGCCAGTAGTATGAGGACTAGCGGGAACAATGAGCAGTTCTTC.

This clonotype was counted a few times. The chain combines TRBV5-1 with TRBJ1-3; D may be TRBD1 (6 bases). CDR1 is SGHRS and CDR2 is YFSETQ in the germline V gene. Trimming took off 4 bases at V and 0 bases at J, with 8 bases between the two ends. The CDR3 runs 14 residues. CDR3 protein: CASSRDISGNTIYF. The DNA for the CDR3 is TGCGCCAGCAGCCGGGACATCTCTGGAAACACCATATATTTT.

There are a few counts of this clonotype. This rearrangement joins TRBV20-1 to TRBJ2-2, with D possibly being TRBD2 (6 bases). Germline CDR1 is DFQATT and CDR2 is SNEGSKA (reference sequence). There are 15 residues in the CDR3. With 7 bases removed from V and 5 bases from J, the gap between germline ends came to 20 bases. CDR3 residues: CSGAGWACLTGELFF. The DNA of the CDR3 is TGCAGTGGCGCGGGGTGGGCATGTTTGACCGGGGAGCTGTTTTTT.

The genes are TRBV4-1 and TRBJ1-1, with 9 bases that match TRBD1. Trimming at V came to 3 bases and at J to 6 bases, leaving 8 bases not matched to a gene. This CDR3 region has 15 residues. Germline V CDR1 and CDR2: MGHRA, YSYEKL. The CDR3 coding sequence is TGCGCCAGCAGCCAGCATACAGGGGGCGACTCTGAAGCTTTCTTT. This encodes CASSQHTGGDSEAFF.

This clonotype was observed a handful of times. V usage is TRBV12-3 or TRBV12-4 and J usage is TRBJ1-6; TRBD1 agrees at 7 bases. J gave up 7 bases and V 7 bases, and 10 bases lay outside the gene matches. CDR3 size: 15 residues. The CDR3 loop is CASTERRDRNSPLHF. The DNA of the CDR3 is TGTGCCAGCACCGAGCGAAGGGACAGAAATTCACCCCTCCACTTT.

The chain joins TRBV10-2 to TRBJ2-7, with TRBD2 matching 8 bases. Looked up from germline, CDR1 is WSHSY and CDR2 is SAAADI. There are 15 residues in the CDR3. V shed 4 bases and J 2 bases; nucleotides not matched to a gene: 7. This CDR3 reads CASSAVGRAAYEQYF. The DNA of the CDR3 is TGCGCCAGCAGTGCCGTCGGGAGGGCTGCCTACGAGCAGTACTTC.

This chain uses TRBV2 with TRBJ2-7; 10 positions agree with TRBD2. V dropped 7 bases and J dropped 2; count of bases not matched to a gene: 17. Germline CDR1 reads SNHLY; CDR2 reads FYNNEI. The CDR3 has 18 residues. CDR3 nucleotides: TGTGCCAGCATTGCGCCCCTGGCTAGCGGGAGTGAAACCTACGAGCAGTACTTC. Amino acids: CASIAPLASGSETYEQYF.

Remarks on this clonotype: Its ends do not fully match the called genes, so a read error is possible. The chain combines TRBV7-7 with TRBJ2-2; maybe TRBD2 (5 bases). In germline, CDR1 is SSHAT, CDR2 FNYEAQ (reference sequence). This CDR3 comprises 12 residues. CDR3 DNA: TGTGCTAGCACGGGGTCCCCCGGGGAGCTGTTTTTT. This codes for CASTGSPGELFF.

This sequence joins TRBV6-2 or TRBV6-3 and TRBJ2-2; possibly TRBD2 for D (5 bases). Trimming pared 0 bases from V and 4 bases from J, leaving 9 bases between. The CDR3 has 15 residues. Germline loops: CDR1 MNHEY, CDR2 SVGEGT. As DNA, the CDR3 is TGTGCCAGCAGTTACTCGGTCGCGGGCACCGGGGAGCTGTTTTTT. Translating it yields CASSYSVAGTGELFF.

This chain connects TRBV3-1 to TRBJ2-1; 8 nucleotides agree with TRBD1. The V gene's germline CDR1 is LGHDT and CDR2 YNNKEL (reference sequence). This CDR3 has 15 amino acids. V shed 2 bases and J 6 bases; nucleotides not matched to a gene: 6. In DNA form, the CDR3 reads TGTGCCAGCAGCCAAAGGACAGGGTTCTCCAATGAGCAGTTCTTC. Its protein product is CASSQRTGFSNEQFF.

The J gene is TRBJ2-1, the V gene TRBV5-1, with 10 bases lining up with TRBD1. This CDR3 has 16 residues. V dropped 4 bases and J dropped 0; count of bases not matched to a gene: 4. Germline CDR1 and CDR2: SGHRS and YFSETQ. The DNA for the CDR3 is TGCGCCAGCAGCGATCGACAGGGGGCCTCCTACAATGAGCAGTTCTTC. Protein: CASSDRQGASYNEQFF.

This clonotype has only a few counts. This chain joins TRBV18 and TRBJ2-1, with 8 bases matching TRBD2. Trimming cost V 3 bases and J 8 bases; bases outside gene matches: 6. The CDR3 loop spans 14 amino acids. CDR1 and CDR2 from the germline V gene are KGHSH and LQKENI. As DNA, the CDR3 is TGTGCCAGCTCACCGAGCGGGAGAGTCTATGAGCAGTTCTTC. This sequence encodes CASSPSGRVYEQFF.

The rearrangement joins TRBV20-1 to TRBJ2-7, with TRBD1 matching over 7 bases. Unmatched junction bases numbered 5, after V lost 6 bases and J lost 0 bases. The CDR3 is made up of 13 amino acids. Germline V lookup: CDR1 DFQATT, CDR2 SNEGSKA (reference sequence). CDR3 residues: CSASPGGSYEQYF. CDR3 sequence (DNA): TGCAGTGCGAGCCCAGGGGGCTCCTACGAGCAGTACTTC.

For the CDR3, the DNA is TGCGCCAGCAGTGAAGTGGGAGGTGAGCAGTTCTTC. Protein product: CASSEVGGEQFF. The chain couples TRBV10-1 to TRBJ2-1, with TRBD2 as a possible D gene (6 bases). The CDR3 is 12 amino acids. The V end lost 3 bases, the J end lost 9 bases, and 9 bases lay between the germline ends. Germline V gives CDR1 WNHNN, CDR2 SYGVQD (reference sequence).